This TCR beta chain was identified during a study of T cell repertoires and HLA-DP antigens (dated by TCRdb to 2017 to 2018). For the wider study: The study used an in vitro model of CD4+ T cell alloreactivity against allogeneic HLA-DP presented by transduced HeLa cells. One alloantigen differed from self by one peptide-binding groove amino acid, whereas the other differed by ten, modelling structurally similar versus dissimilar alloantigens. Of the three donors, two were male and one was female, and their ages ranged from the 18-to-29 age band up to the 60-to-69 age band.

CDR1 and CDR2 are read off the germline V gene (reference sequence) as MNHEY and SMNVEV. From the cysteine through the phenylalanine, the CDR3 covers 14 amino acids. Only the CDR3 DNA stays, 42 bases, in frame from base 1. Trimming leaves V shorter by 5 bases and J shorter by 5 bases, with the junction holding 8 bases beyond the gene matches. This clone was detected a few times. No per-base quality is available; no much larger clone lies one base away. TCRB CDR3 regions were amplified with the immunoSEQ multiplex PCR using forward primers for 54 TRBV segments and reverse primers for 13 TRBJ segments. Survey resolution, with a target of more than 55,000 T cell genomes, was applied to the sequencing of cultured samples. Amplicons were sequenced on an Illumina HiSeq System, producing 87 bp reads covering the CDR3. The paper's processing steps were these. Correction for PCR and sequencing errors was applied to reads, and CDR3 regions were defined through alignment to IMGT reference sequences. Synthetic template pools were used to estimate template counts and unique rearrangement counts. Clonality was computed by subtracting Pielou's evenness from 1. The Daley-Smith estimator was used to estimate richness. Morisita's index served as the measure of repertoire overlap. Clones present in cultured samples but not detected in the pre-culture repertoire of the same donor were defined as low-abundance clones. TCRdb took over this immuneACCESS table, retaining in-frame rearrangements with V and J assigned. Such tables are incomplete; in checked studies, under half of the missing clones stem from an unresolved V gene, and the remainder is unexplained. V and J calls and clone size are given by that table; D and trimming were obtained from the DNA. The table for this sample lists 3,000 to 4,500 clones; approximately 82% of them were counted only once. Of the sample, 20% to 25% falls within the top ten clones.

Following 15 days of expansion, the cultured CD4+ cells were restimulated for around a day with HeLa cells expressing the same allogeneic DPB1. To serve as antigen-presenting cells, the HeLa stimulator cells were retrovirally transduced with HLA-DPA1/DPB1, HLA-DM, invariant chain and CD80. Untouched CD4+ T cells were isolated from Ficoll-separated PBMC by magnetic bead negative selection, reaching an average purity of roughly 98%. In medium with roughly 10% human AB serum and 40 to 50 U/mL IL-2, CD4+ responders and 100 Gy-irradiated HeLa cells were cocultured at a 3:1 ratio. Untouched CD4+ T cells were isolated from Ficoll-separated PBMC with magnetic beads, reaching around 98% purity with negligible CD8+ contamination. Peripheral blood mononuclear cells came from the buffy coats of a few healthy blood donors. All three donors were CMV seronegative. The DNeasy Blood & Tissue Kit was used for extraction of genomic DNA.

The paper's findings and limits, for the study overall: Naive and memory CD4+ repertoires were not analysed separately. The study was limited by having just three donors, by relying on a non-physiological HeLa antigen-presenting system, and by using total CD4+ cells as responders. Clones undetected before culture had an average cumulative frequency of about 34% against one allele and 45% to 65% against the other.

The chain is made from TRBV27 and TRBJ2-5; 7 central bases correspond to TRBD2. What was sequenced was CD137- CD4+ T cells from cultured PBMCs. The source of this sequence is a woman under 30 in good health and CMV-seronegative. The nucleotide sequence reads TGTGCCAGCAGTCTTCTTGGACTAGGGGAGACCCAGTACTTC. Its amino acids are CASSLLGLGETQYF.